This is a list of T cell receptor beta chains from one sample in a study of cytomegalovirus exposure and HLA in healthy donors. Only in-frame clones appear in the TCRdb table, and some are missing; sequencing was by immunoSEQ multiplex PCR. The table has tens of thousands of clones, about three quarters seen once. Sequencing was done on a sample of PBMCs. The receptor source for this set is a male donor in good health and CMV-seropositive. CDR3s include the opening cysteine and the closing phenylalanine or tryptophan. A D gene is named only where the DNA matches it firmly. Clone size, where shown, is once, few, many, or a class for clones that have expanded.

J	V	D	size	DNA	CDR3
TRBJ1-2	TRBV21-1	NA	few	TGTGCCAGCAGCAAAGCTGGACAGGGAAGGAATGGCTACACCTTC	CASSKAGQGRNGYTF
TRBJ2-7	TRBV29-1	NA	NA	TGCAGCGTTCAGCCAGGGGCCAACTACGAGCAGTACTTC	CSVQPGANYEQYF
TRBJ1-3	TRBV5-1	TRBD1	NA	TGCGCCAGCAGCCAACAGGGGGGAGTAAACACCATATATTTT	CASSQQGGVNTIYF
TRBJ2-7	TRBV10-3	TRBD1	NA	TGTGCCATCAGCAGGGGGCAGGGGGAATCCTACGAGCAGTACTTC	CAISRGQGESYEQYF
TRBJ2-3	TRBV5-6	TRBD1	NA	TGTGCCAGCAGCAAAGGGGGCGCAGGGGATACGCAGTATTTT	CASSKGGAGDTQYF
TRBJ2-1	TRBV7-9	NA	NA	TGTGCCAGCAGCTCTACTGACTGGATACAGTTCTTC	CASSSTDWIQFF
TRBJ2-1	TRBV11-3	TRBD1	NA	TGTGCCAGCAGCCCCGTCCCGACAGGGACCTACAATGAGCAGTTCTTC	CASSPVPTGTYNEQFF
TRBJ2-2	TRBV7-2	NA	once	TGTGCCAGCAGCTTAGTTGGCAGAGCGACGAACACCGGGGAGCTGTTTTTT	CASSLVGRATNTGELFF
TRBJ1-5	TRBV27	NA	NA	TGTGCCAGCAGTTTACTTTTTAGCAATCAGCCCCAGCATTTT	CASSLLFSNQPQHF
TRBJ1-2	TRBV27	TRBD1	NA	TGTGCCAGCAGTTCGGCCGGGACAGGGGATGGCTACACCTTC	CASSSAGTGDGYTF
TRBJ1-2	TRBV2	TRBD1	NA	TGTGCCAACAGTAGGACAGGCGATGGCTACACCTTC	CANSRTGDGYTF
TRBJ1-6	TRBV27	NA	NA	TGTGCCAGCAGTTTTTGGGAGGGGTCCTATAATTCACCCCTCCACTTT	CASSFWEGSYNSPLHF
TRBJ2-3	TRBV5-1	NA	NA	TGCGCCAGCAGCTTGGGACAGAGCACAGATACGCAGTATTTT	CASSLGQSTDTQYF
TRBJ2-7	TRBV11-2	TRBD1	NA	TGTGCCAGCAGCCCCCGACAGGGAGTGAACTACGAGCAGTACTTC	CASSPRQGVNYEQYF
TRBJ1-5	TRBV2	NA	NA	TGTGCCAGCAGTGAAGTAGAAGAGGAGGTTTGGAATCAGCCCCAGCATTTT	CASSEVEEEVWNQPQHF
TRBJ1-6	TRBV28	NA	few	TGTGCCAGCAGTGCCACAGGGTCCTCACCCCTCCACTTT	CASSATGSSPLHF
TRBJ1-2	TRBV5-1	NA	NA	TGCGCCAGCAGCGATACCCTGGAGGGCTACACCTTC	CASSDTLEGYTF
TRBJ1-1	TRBV9	TRBD1	NA	TGTGCCAGCAGCCGACAGGGGGCTGAAGCTTTCTTT	CASSRQGAEAFF
TRBJ1-1	TRBV4-1	NA	NA	TGCGCCAGCAGCCAAAACACGGCCCGGAGCATTATGAACACTGAAGCTTTCTTT	CASSQNTARSIMNTEAFF
TRBJ2-1	TRBV7-3	TRBD2	NA	TGTGCCAGCAGCTTAAGTGGCCTAGCGGGGGGGTTGGATGAGCAGTTCTTC	CASSLSGLAGGLDEQFF
TRBJ2-7	TRBV15	TRBD2	NA	TGTGCCACCAGCAGAGATCGGGGGGCCTACGAGCAGTACTTC	CATSRDRGAYEQYF
TRBJ2-1	TRBV4-2	NA	few	TGTGCCAGCAGCCAAGATGGGCGGGGCCTCAGGAATGAGCAGTTCTTC	CASSQDGRGLRNEQFF
TRBJ2-5	TRBV7-6	TRBD1	NA	TGTGCCAGCAGCTTAGTGGTCGGGAGGACAGGGGGCGTAGAGACCCAGTACTTC	CASSLVVGRTGGVETQYF
TRBJ2-3	TRBV9	TRBD2	few	TGTGCCAGCAGCGTAGATGTTGGAGCGGGGGTTAGCACAGATACGCAGTATTTT	CASSVDVGAGVSTDTQYF
TRBJ1-1	TRBV29-1	NA	NA	TGCAGCGTTGTCTCCCGGAACACTGAAGCTTTCTTT	CSVVSRNTEAFF
TRBJ1-5	TRBV18	NA	NA	TGTGCCAGCTCACCTGTAGCTTTGGGGGGAGGTAGCAATCAGCCCCAGCATTTT	CASSPVALGGGSNQPQHF
TRBJ1-3	TRBV19	TRBD1	NA	TGTGCCAGTGTTAAGGACAGGGAGAGCCGAAACACCATATATTTT	CASVKDRESRNTIYF
TRBJ1-2	TRBV2	NA	NA	TGTGCCAGCAGTGAATTAGCAGGGCCTACCTATGGCTACACCTTC	CASSELAGPTYGYTF
TRBJ1-1	TRBV19	TRBD1	NA	TGTGCCAGTAGTAGTGGGACAGTTCTTGAAGCTTTCTTT	CASSSGTVLEAFF
TRBJ2-1	TRBV7-2	NA	NA	TGTGCCAGCAGCTTAGCCGTGTACAATGAGCAGTTCTTC	CASSLAVYNEQFF
TRBJ1-5	TRBV4-2	TRBD1	few	TGTGCCAGCAGCCAAGGGACAGGGGGCGCTCAGCCCCAGCATTTT	CASSQGTGGAQPQHF
TRBJ2-7	TRBV9	TRBD1	few	TGTGCCAGCAGCTTCCGCGATCAGGGGGCTAAAACAGGCGAGCAGTACTTC	CASSFRDQGAKTGEQYF
TRBJ2-1	TRBV13	NA	NA	TGTGCCAGCAGCTCCAGGGCGAGCTCCTACAATGAGCAGTTCTTC	CASSSRASSYNEQFF
TRBJ2-1	TRBV6-5	TRBD1	NA	TGTGCCAGCAGCCCCGACAGGGGCAATGAGCAGTTCTTC	CASSPDRGNEQFF
TRBJ1-5	TRBV19	NA	NA	TGTGCCAGTACCCCCATGGAGGCAGGTAATCAGCCCCAGCATTTT	CASTPMEAGNQPQHF
TRBJ1-2	TRBV6-1	NA	NA	TGTGCCAGCTCTTCCTCTGGGGCAACCTTCTATGGCTACACCTTC	CASSSSGATFYGYTF
TRBJ2-5	TRBV9	NA	NA	TGTGCCAGCAGCGTATCGTCAGTCGTTGCAGAGACCCAGTACTTC	CASSVSSVVAETQYF
TRBJ2-7	TRBV10-2	NA	NA	TGCGCCAGCAGTGAGTTGCGCACCTCCTACGAGCAGTACTTC	CASSELRTSYEQYF
TRBJ2-1	TRBV28	TRBD2	NA	TGTGTCCACTCTAAAGCGGGGGGTGTTCGCAATGAGCAGTTCTTC	CVHSKAGGVRNEQFF
TRBJ2-3	TRBV7-9	TRBD2	NA	TGTGCCAGCAGCTCCCTGACTAGCGCCCACACAGATACGCAGTATTTT	CASSSLTSAHTDTQYF
TRBJ1-6	TRBV6-1	NA	many	TGTGCCAGCCAGACGGAGAGCTCCTATAATTCACCCCTCCACTTT	CASQTESSYNSPLHF
TRBJ1-3	TRBV6-1	NA	few	TGTGCCAGCACGTTGGGAGGAGTAAGTGGAAACACCATATATTTT	CASTLGGVSGNTIYF
TRBJ2-1	TRBV18	TRBD2	once	TGTGCCAGCTCGCCGGGGGGTAGCCCCTACAATGAGCAGTTCTTC	CASSPGGSPYNEQFF
TRBJ1-5	TRBV6-6	NA	NA	TGTGCCAGCAGCCGAACCCGCAGGGGACAGCCCCAGCATTTT	CASSRTRRGQPQHF
TRBJ2-1	TRBV4-1	TRBD2	few	TGCGCCAGCAGCCGGACTCCGGGAGGTGCGCAGTTCTTC	CASSRTPGGAQFF
TRBJ2-3	TRBV4-3	TRBD2	NA	TGCGCCAGCAGCCATCAAATAACGGGGGGGCCAACAGATACGCAGTATTTT	CASSHQITGGPTDTQYF
TRBJ2-5	TRBV9	TRBD2	NA	TGTGCCAGCAGCGTAGTTGCGGGGGGGGTTCAAGAGACCCAGTACTTC	CASSVVAGGVQETQYF
TRBJ1-2	TRBV28	NA	NA	TGTGCCATCACCACCCCGGCAGGGATCGGCTACACCTTC	CAITTPAGIGYTF
TRBJ2-3	TRBV7-3	NA	once	TGTGCCAGCAGCTCCACAGGGTCTAGCACAGATACGCAGTATTTT	CASSSTGSSTDTQYF